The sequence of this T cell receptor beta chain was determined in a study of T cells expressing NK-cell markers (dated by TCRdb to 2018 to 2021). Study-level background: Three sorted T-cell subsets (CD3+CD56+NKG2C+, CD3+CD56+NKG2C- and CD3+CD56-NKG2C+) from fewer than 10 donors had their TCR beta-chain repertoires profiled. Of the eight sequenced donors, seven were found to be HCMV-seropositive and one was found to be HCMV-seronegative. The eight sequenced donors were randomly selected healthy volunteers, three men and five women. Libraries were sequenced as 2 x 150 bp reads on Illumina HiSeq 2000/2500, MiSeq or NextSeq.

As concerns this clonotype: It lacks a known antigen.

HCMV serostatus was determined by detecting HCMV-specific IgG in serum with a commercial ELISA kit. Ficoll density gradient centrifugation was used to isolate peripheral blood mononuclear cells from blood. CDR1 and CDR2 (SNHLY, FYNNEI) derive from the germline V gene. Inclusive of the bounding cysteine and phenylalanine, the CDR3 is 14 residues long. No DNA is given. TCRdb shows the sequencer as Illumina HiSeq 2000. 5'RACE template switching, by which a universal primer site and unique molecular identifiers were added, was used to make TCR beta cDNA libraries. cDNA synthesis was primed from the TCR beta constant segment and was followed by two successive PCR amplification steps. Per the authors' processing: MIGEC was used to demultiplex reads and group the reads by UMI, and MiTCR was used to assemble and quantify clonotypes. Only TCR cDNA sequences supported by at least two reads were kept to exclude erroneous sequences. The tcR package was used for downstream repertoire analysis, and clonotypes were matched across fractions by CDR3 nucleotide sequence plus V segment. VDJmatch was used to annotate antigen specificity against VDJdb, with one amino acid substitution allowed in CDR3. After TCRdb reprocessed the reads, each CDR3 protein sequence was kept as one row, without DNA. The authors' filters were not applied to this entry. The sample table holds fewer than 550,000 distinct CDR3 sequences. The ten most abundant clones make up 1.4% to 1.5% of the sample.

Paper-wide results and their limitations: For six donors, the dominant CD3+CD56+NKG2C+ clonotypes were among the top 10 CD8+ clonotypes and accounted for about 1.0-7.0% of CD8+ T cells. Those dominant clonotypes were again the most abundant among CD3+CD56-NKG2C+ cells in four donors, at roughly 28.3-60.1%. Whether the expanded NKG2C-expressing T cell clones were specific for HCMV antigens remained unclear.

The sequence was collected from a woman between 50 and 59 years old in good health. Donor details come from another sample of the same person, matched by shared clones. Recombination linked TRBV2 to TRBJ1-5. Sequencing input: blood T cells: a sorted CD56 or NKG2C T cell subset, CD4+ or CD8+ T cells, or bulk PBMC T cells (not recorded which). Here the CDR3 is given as CASGGRIFDQPQHF.